This T cell receptor (beta chain) appears in the sequencing data of a study of metastatic and nonmetastatic thyroid tumors. For the study at large: Across blood and tumor or nodule tissue, repertoires from malignant and benign thyroid patients were compared with one another.

This clone was seen many times. Its antigen is not identified. The same CDR3 also results from other DNA sequences found in this sample. As processed by the authors: Building a distant-metastasis classifier for papillary thyroid cancer drew on CDR3 differences across clinicopathological groups. TCRdb re-called clones via MiXCR from the PCR reads. The V and J calls here are based on TCRdb, not the publication. The sample has about 20,000 clones, about 40% seen once. Overall study results and limits: The study reportedly found significantly higher TCR beta diversity in malignant thyroid tumors than benign nodules, in blood and tumor.

CDR1 SGHNT and CDR2 YENEEA come from the germline V gene. With V trimmed by 4 bases and J by 5 bases, 4 bases remained unmatched. The CDR3 consists of 14 residues. Each patient went into thyroid surgery without having received any treatment. The chain has TRBV11-3 and TRBJ2-2; 7 bases match TRBD2. This receptor was identified in a male donor with papillary thyroid cancer or a benign thyroid nodule (not recorded which). Some clones in this sample may be carry-over from other donors' samples. The sample taken for sequencing was blood. The CDR3 loop is CASSSGGTTGELFF. CDR3 in DNA: TGTGCCAGCAGCTCCGGGGGGACGACCGGGGAGCTGTTTTTT.